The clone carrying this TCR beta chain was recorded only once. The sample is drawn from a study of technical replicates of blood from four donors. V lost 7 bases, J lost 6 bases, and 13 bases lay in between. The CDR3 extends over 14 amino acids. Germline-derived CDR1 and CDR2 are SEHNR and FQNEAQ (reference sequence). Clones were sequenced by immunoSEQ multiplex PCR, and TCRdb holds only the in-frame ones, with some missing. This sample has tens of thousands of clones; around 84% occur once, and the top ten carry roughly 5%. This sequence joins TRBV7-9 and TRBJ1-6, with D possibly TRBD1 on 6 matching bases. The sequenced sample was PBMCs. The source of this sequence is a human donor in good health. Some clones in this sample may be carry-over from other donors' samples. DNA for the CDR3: TGTGCCAGCACCACGGACAGTCTTAATTCACCCCTCCACTTT. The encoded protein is CASTTDSLNSPLHF.